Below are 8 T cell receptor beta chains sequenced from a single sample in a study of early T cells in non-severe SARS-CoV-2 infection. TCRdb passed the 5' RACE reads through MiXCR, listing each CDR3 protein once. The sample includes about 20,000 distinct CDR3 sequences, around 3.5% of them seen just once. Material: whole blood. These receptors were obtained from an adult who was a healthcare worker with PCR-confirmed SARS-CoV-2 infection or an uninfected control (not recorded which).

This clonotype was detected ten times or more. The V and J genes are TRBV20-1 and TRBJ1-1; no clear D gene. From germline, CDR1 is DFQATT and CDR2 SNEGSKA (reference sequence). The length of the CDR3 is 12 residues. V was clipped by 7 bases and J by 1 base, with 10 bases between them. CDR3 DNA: TGCAGTGGAGGAGGTCGGAACACTGAAGCTTTCTTT. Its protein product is CSGGGRNTEAFF.

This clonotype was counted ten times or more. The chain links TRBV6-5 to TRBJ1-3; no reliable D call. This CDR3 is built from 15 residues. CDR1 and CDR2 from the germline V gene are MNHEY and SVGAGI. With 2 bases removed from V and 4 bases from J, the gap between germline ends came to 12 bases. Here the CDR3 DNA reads TGTGCCAGCAGTTACCCGAGTTTATGGGGAAACACCATATATTTT. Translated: CASSYPSLWGNTIYF.

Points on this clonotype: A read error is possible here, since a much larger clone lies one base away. The CDR3 sequence is CASSKTVGGNYGYTF. The CDR3 bases are TGTGCCAGCAGCAAGACAGTGGGTGGTAACTATGGCTACACCTTC. V usage is TRBV7-2 and J usage is TRBJ1-2; D might be TRBD1 (5 bases). Germline V gene lookup returns CDR1 SGHTA and CDR2 FQGNSA. The ends were cut back, 5 bases at V and 1 base at J, with 14 bases in the middle. This CDR3 has 15 residues.

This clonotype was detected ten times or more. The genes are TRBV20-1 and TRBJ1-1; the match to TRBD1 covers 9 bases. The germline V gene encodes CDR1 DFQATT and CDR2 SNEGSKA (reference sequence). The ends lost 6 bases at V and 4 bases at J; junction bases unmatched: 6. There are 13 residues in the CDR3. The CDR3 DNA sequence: TGCAGTGCCACGGGACAGGGCGTCACTGAAGCTTTCTTT. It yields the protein CSATGQGVTEAFF.

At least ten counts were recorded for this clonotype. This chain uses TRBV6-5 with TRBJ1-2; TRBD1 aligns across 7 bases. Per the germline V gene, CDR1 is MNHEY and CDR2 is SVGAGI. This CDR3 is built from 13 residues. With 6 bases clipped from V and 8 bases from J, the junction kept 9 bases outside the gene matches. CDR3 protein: CASRPDRATGYTF. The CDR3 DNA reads TGTGCCAGCAGACCCGACAGGGCCACAGGCTACACCTTC.

The CDR3 is CASSQGPVSYEQYF. CDR3 sequence (DNA): TGCGCCAGCAGCCAAGGTCCGGTCTCCTACGAGCAGTACTTC. This chain uses TRBV4-1 with TRBJ2-7, with D unresolved. Trimming shortened V by 1 base and J by 0 bases, and 7 bases separated the two germline ends. The CDR3 spans 14 residues. Looked up from germline, CDR1 is MGHRA and CDR2 is YSYEKL.

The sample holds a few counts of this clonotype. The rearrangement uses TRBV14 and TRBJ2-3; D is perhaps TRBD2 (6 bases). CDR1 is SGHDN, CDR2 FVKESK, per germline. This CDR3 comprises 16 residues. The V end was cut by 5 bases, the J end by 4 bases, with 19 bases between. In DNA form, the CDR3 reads TGTGCCAGCAGCTCCGGGCTACTAGCTTTCCCAGATACGCAGTATTTT. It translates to CASSSGLLAFPDTQYF.

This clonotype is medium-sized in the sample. CDR3 in DNA: TGTGCAAGTCGCCCCACGCTGGCAGGGGGAGCCCCAATAACCTACGAGCAGTACTTC. Residues: CASRPTLAGGAPITYEQYF. This sequence joins TRBV12-2 and TRBJ2-7; TRBD1 is taken as the D call from the table, unchecked against the DNA. TRBV12-2 is designated a pseudogene. The CDR3 is 19 residues long.